This T cell receptor (beta chain) originates from a study of T cells in Graves' hyperthyroidism and ophthalmopathy. General study results and limits: Prediction of ophthalmopathy progression came a median approximately 6 months pre-onset.

Thyroid ultrasound and orbital computed tomography, with clinical symptoms and serum thyroxine and TRAb, informed diagnoses. Remarks on this clonotype: Its antigen is undetermined. At one end, the junction sequence differs from germline, possibly due to a read error.

Germline-derived CDR1 and CDR2 are MNHEY and SMNVEV (reference sequence). The CDR3 has 15 residues. The investigators amplified TCR beta CDR3 regions from RNA transcripts. TCR CDR3 underwent first-round RT-PCR with the HTBI primer set. TCRdb reprocessed the multiplex PCR reads via MiXCR and lists one record per CDR3 protein. The sample carries about 480,000 distinct CDR3 sequences, over 13% recorded once. V gene TRBV27 combines with J gene TRBJ2-1, with D perhaps matching TRBD2 (5 bases). This sequence was found in a woman between 18 and 29 years old with Graves' hyperthyroidism. Sequencing was done on a sample of blood. In DNA form, the CDR3 reads TGTGTCAGCAGTTTAACAGCGGAGCCCTACAATGAGCAGTTCTTC. This encodes CVSSLTAEPYNEQFF.